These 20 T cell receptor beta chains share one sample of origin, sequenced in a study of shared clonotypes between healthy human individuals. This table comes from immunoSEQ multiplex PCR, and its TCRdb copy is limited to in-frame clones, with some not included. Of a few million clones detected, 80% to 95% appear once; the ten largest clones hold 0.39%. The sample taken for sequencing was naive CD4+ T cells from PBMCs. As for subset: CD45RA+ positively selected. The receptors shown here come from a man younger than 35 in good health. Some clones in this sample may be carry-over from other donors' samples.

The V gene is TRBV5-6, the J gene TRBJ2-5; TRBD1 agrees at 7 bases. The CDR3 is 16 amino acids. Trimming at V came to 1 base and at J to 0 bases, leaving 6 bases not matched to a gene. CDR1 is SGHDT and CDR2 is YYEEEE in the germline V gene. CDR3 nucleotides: TGTGCCAGCAGCTTGTCGGGACAGAGGTACCAAGAGACCCAGTACTTC. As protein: CASSLSGQRYQETQYF.

CDR3 residues: CASSYPQGGTEAFF. The DNA of the CDR3 is TGTGCCAGCAGTTATCCCCAGGGCGGGACTGAAGCTTTCTTT. This rearrangement joins TRBV6-6 to TRBJ1-1; D is possibly TRBD1 (5 bases). The CDR3 is made up of 14 amino acids. Germline V gene lookup returns CDR1 MNHNY and CDR2 SVGAGI (reference sequence). Trimming cost V 3 bases and J 5 bases, with 13 bases left between them.

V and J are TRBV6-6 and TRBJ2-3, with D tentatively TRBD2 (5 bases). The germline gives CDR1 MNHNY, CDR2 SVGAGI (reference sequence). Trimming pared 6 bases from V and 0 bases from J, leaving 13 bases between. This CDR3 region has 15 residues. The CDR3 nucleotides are TGTGCCAGCAGCCCTAAGCGGCCTAGCACAGATACGCAGTATTTT. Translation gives CASSPKRPSTDTQYF.

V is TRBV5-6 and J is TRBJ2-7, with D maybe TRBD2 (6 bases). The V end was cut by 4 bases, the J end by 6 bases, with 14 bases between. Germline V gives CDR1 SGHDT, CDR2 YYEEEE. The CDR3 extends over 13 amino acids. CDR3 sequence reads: CASSTGARSEQYF. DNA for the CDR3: TGTGCCAGCAGCACGGGAGCCCGATCCGAGCAGTACTTC.

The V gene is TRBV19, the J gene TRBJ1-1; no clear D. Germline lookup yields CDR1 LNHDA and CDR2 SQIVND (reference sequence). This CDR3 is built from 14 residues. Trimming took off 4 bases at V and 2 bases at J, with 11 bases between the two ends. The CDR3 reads CASSNGLRNTEAFF. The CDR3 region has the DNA TGTGCCAGTAGTAATGGGTTGAGAAACACTGAAGCTTTCTTT.

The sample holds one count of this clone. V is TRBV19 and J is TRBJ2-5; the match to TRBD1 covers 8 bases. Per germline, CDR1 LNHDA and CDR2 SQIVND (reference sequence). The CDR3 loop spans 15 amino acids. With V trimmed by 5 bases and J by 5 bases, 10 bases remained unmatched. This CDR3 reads CASSPRTGWDETQYF. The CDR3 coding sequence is TGTGCCAGTAGTCCGCGGACAGGGTGGGATGAGACCCAGTACTTC.

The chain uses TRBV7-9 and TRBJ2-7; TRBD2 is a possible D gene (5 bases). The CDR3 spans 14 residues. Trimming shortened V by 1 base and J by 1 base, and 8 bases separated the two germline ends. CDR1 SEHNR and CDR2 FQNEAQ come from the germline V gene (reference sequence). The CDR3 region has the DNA TGTGCCAGCAGCTTAGTAGCGCTGTCCTACGAGCAGTACTTC. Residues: CASSLVALSYEQYF. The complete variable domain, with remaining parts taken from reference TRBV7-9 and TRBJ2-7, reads DTGVSQNPRHKITKRGQNVTFRCDPISEHNRLYWYRQTLGQGPEFLTYFQNEAQLEKSRLLSDRFSAERPKGSFSTLEIQRTEQGDSAMYLCASSLVALSYEQYFGPGTRLTVT.

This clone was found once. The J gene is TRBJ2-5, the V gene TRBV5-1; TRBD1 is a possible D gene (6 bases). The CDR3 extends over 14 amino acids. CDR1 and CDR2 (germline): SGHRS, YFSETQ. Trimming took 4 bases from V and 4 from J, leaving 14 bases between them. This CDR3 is CASSPTGFGETQYF. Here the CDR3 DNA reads TGCGCCAGCAGCCCCACAGGGTTTGGAGAGACCCAGTACTTC.

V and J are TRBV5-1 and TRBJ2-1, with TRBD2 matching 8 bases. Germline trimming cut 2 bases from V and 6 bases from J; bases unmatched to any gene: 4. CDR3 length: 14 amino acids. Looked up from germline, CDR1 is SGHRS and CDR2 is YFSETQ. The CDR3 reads CASSFSGKANEQFF. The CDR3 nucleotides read TGCGCCAGCAGCTTTAGCGGGAAAGCCAATGAGCAGTTCTTC.

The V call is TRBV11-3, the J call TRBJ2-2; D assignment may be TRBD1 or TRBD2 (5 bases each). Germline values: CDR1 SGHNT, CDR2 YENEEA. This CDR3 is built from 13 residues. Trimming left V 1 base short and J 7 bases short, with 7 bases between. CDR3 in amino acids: CASSLAGHGELFF. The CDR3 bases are TGTGCCAGCAGCTTAGCGGGGCACGGGGAGCTGTTTTTT.

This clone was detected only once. CDR3 protein: CASSLRAPNTGELFF. The CDR3 DNA sequence: TGCGCCAGCAGCTTGCGGGCTCCGAACACCGGGGAGCTGTTTTTT. The chain has TRBV5-1 and TRBJ2-2; no definite D call. The CDR3 runs 15 residues. Germline V gene sequence: CDR1 SGHRS, CDR2 YFSETQ. V lost 1 base to trimming and J lost 0 bases, with 7 bases between them.

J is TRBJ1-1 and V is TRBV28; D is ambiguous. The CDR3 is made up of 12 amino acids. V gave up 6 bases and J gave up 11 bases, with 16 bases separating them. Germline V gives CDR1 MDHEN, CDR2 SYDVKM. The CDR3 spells CASSRPSGLAFF. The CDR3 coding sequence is TGTGCCAGCAGCCGACCCTCGGGGTTGGCTTTCTTT. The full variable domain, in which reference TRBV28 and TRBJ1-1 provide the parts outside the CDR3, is DVKVTQSSRYLVKRTGEKVFLECVQDMDHENMFWYRQDPGLGLRLIYFSYDVKMKEKGDIPEGYSVSREKKERFSLILESASTNQTSMYLCASSRPSGLAFFGQGTRLTVV.

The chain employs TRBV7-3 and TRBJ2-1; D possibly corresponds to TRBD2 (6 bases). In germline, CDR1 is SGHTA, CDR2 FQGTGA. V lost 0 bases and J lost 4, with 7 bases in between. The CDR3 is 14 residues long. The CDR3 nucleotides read TGTGCCAGCAGCTTAACGGCGGGATACAATGAGCAGTTCTTC. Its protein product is CASSLTAGYNEQFF.

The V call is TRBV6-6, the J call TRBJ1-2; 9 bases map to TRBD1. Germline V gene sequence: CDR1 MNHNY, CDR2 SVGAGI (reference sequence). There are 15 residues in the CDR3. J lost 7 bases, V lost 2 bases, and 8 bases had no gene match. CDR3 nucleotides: TGTGCCAGCAGTTACCCTTCACAGGGGGCGTTTGGCTACACCTTC. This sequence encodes CASSYPSQGAFGYTF.

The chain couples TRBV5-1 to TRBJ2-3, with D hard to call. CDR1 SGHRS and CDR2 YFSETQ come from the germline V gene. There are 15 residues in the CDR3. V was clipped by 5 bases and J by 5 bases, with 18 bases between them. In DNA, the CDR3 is TGCGCCAGCAGGGAACGTCCATCCGGCAGAGATACGCAGTATTTT. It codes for CASRERPSGRDTQYF. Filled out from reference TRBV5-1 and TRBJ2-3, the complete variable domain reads KAGVTQTPRYLIKTRGQQVTLSCSPISGHRSVSWYQQTPGQGLQFLFEYFSETQRNKGNFPGRFSGRQFSNSRSEMNVSTLELGDSALYLCASRERPSGRDTQYFGPGTRLTVL.

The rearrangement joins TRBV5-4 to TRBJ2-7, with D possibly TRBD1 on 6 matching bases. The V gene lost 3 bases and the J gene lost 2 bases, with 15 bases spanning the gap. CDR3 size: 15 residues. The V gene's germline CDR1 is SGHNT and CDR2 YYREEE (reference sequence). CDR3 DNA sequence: TGTGCCAGCAGCTCGGACCGGGACAAGGCCTACGAGCAGTACTTC. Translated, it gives CASSSDRDKAYEQYF.

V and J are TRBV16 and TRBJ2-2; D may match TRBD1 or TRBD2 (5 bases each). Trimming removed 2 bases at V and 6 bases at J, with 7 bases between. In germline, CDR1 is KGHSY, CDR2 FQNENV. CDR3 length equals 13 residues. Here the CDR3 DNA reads TGTGCCAGCAGCCAACAGGGAGCCGGGGAGCTGTTTTTT. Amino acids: CASSQQGAGELFF.

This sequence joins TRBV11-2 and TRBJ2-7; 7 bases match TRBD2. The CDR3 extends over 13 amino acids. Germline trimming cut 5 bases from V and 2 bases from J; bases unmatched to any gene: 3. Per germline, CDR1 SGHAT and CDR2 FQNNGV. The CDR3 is CASSRDYAYEQYF. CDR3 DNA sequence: TGTGCCAGCAGCCGGGACTATGCCTACGAGCAGTACTTC.

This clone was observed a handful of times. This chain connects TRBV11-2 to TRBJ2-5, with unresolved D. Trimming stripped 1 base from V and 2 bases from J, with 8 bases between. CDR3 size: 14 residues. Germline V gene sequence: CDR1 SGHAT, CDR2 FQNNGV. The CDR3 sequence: CASSLGLDQETQYF. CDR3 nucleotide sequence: TGTGCCAGCAGCTTAGGATTGGATCAAGAGACCCAGTACTTC. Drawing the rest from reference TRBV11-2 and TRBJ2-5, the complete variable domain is EAGVAQSPRYKIIEKRQSVAFWCNPISGHATLYWYQQILGQGPKLLIQFQNNGVVDDSQLPKDRFSAERLKGVDSTLKIQPAKLEDSAVYLCASSLGLDQETQYFGPGTRLLVL.

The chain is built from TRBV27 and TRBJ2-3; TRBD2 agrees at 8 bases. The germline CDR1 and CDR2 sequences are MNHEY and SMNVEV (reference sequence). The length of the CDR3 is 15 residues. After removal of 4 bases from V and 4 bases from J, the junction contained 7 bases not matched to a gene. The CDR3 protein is CASSYREGRADTQYF. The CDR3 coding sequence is TGTGCCAGCAGTTACCGGGAGGGCCGCGCAGATACGCAGTATTTT.